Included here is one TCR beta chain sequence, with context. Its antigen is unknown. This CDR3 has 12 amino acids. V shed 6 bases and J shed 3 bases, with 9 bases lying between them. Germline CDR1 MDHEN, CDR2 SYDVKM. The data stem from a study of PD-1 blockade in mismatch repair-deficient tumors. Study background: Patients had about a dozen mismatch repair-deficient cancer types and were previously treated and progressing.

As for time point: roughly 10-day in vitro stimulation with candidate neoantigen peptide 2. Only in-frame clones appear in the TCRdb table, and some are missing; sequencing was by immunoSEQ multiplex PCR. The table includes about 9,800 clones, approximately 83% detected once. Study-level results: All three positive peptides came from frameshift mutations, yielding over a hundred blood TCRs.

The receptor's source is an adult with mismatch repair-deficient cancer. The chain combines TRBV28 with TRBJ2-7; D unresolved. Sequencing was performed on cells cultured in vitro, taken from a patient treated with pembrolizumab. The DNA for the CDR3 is TGTGCCAGCAGCCTTACCCTCTACGAGCAGTACTTC. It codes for CASSLTLYEQYF.